Listed below are T cell receptor beta chains from one sample, sequenced in a study of blood T cell repertoires in COVID-19. Assay used: immunoSEQ multiplex PCR; TCRdb lists only in-frame clones, some missing. This table has 150,000 to 200,000 clones, 80% to 85% appearing once. Material for sequencing was peripheral blood. These receptor sequences come from a woman aged 55-69 years with acute or convalescent COVID-19. Each CDR3 is given with its conserved first and last residue. A D gene is named only where the DNA matches it firmly. Where a row states a size, it is once, few, many or the class of an expanded clone; other rows omit it.

v_gene: TRBV28; d_gene: -; j_gene: TRBJ1-2; abundance: -; CDR3nt: TGTGCCAGCGGGGCCCAGGGTTCCTATGGCTACACCTTC; CDR3aa: CASGAQGSYGYTF
v_gene: TRBV7-7; d_gene: TRBD1; j_gene: TRBJ2-7; abundance: -; CDR3nt: TGTGCTAGCAGCTTAGGAGGGACAGGGTCCTACGAGCAGTACTTC; CDR3aa: CASSLGGTGSYEQYF
v_gene: TRBV19; d_gene: TRBD1; j_gene: TRBJ1-2; abundance: -; CDR3nt: TGTGCCAGTAGTACCAGACAGGGGGCGCACGGCTACACCTTC; CDR3aa: CASSTRQGAHGYTF
v_gene: TRBV18; d_gene: -; j_gene: TRBJ1-5; abundance: -; CDR3nt: TGTGCCAGCTCACTCGACCTAGAACAGCCCCAGCATTTT; CDR3aa: CASSLDLEQPQHF
v_gene: TRBV28; d_gene: TRBD1; j_gene: TRBJ1-2; abundance: -; CDR3nt: TGTGCCAGCACCAACCGGGACAGGTCTGGCTACACCTTC; CDR3aa: CASTNRDRSGYTF
v_gene: TRBV3-1/TRBV3-2; d_gene: -; j_gene: TRBJ2-7; abundance: once; CDR3nt: TGTGCCAGCACCCCAAGAGCTCTGCCCCCTAGCTACGAGCAGTACTTC; CDR3aa: CASTPRALPPSYEQYF
v_gene: TRBV10-1; d_gene: TRBD1; j_gene: TRBJ2-4; abundance: -; CDR3nt: TGCGCCAGCTCCATTTCACAGGGGGTAGGCATTCAGTACTTC; CDR3aa: CASSISQGVGIQYF
v_gene: TRBV9; d_gene: TRBD1; j_gene: TRBJ1-6; abundance: -; CDR3nt: TGTGCCAGCAGCGTTGACAGGGGGAATTCACCCCTCCACTTT; CDR3aa: CASSVDRGNSPLHF
v_gene: TRBV12-3/TRBV12-4; d_gene: TRBD1; j_gene: TRBJ1-1; abundance: -; CDR3nt: TGTGCCAGCAATAGGGACAGCCTCACTGAAGCTTTCTTT; CDR3aa: CASNRDSLTEAFF
v_gene: TRBV3-1/TRBV3-2; d_gene: -; j_gene: TRBJ1-1; abundance: -; CDR3nt: TGTGCCAGCACTCGGGGGGCGATCCGGGGTGAAGCTTTCTTT; CDR3aa: CASTRGAIRGEAFF
v_gene: TRBV15; d_gene: -; j_gene: TRBJ1-2; abundance: few; CDR3nt: TGTGCCACCAGCAGTGGCGGGGATAGTGATGGCTACACCTTC; CDR3aa: CATSSGGDSDGYTF
v_gene: TRBV3-1/TRBV3-2; d_gene: -; j_gene: TRBJ1-2; abundance: -; CDR3nt: TGTGCCAGCAGCCAAAAAGGCGGGGGGCGAGGCTATGGCTACACCTTC; CDR3aa: CASSQKGGGRGYGYTF
v_gene: TRBV6-5; d_gene: TRBD1; j_gene: TRBJ1-5; abundance: -; CDR3nt: TGTGCCAGCAGGGTAGGACAGGGGAATCAGCCCCAGCATTTT; CDR3aa: CASRVGQGNQPQHF
v_gene: TRBV5-4; d_gene: -; j_gene: TRBJ1-4; abundance: -; CDR3nt: TGTGCCAGCAGCTTGGGTGGTTCCCTGAGGGAAAAACTGTTTTTT; CDR3aa: CASSLGGSLREKLFF
v_gene: TRBV6-2/TRBV6-3; d_gene: TRBD1; j_gene: TRBJ1-4; abundance: -; CDR3nt: TGTGCCAGCAGTTACTCCGGGACAGGGCTTGAAAAACTGTTTTTT; CDR3aa: CASSYSGTGLEKLFF
v_gene: TRBV19; d_gene: -; j_gene: TRBJ2-5; abundance: -; CDR3nt: TGTGCCAGTAGTACTGTCATACCTCCAGGGAAGGAGACCCAGTACTTC; CDR3aa: CASSTVIPPGKETQYF
v_gene: TRBV6-6; d_gene: TRBD1; j_gene: TRBJ1-4; abundance: -; CDR3nt: TGTGCCAGCAGTTTGCAGGGGGCGAGGAGTGAAAAACTGTTTTTT; CDR3aa: CASSLQGARSEKLFF
v_gene: TRBV6-6; d_gene: TRBD1; j_gene: TRBJ2-7; abundance: -; CDR3nt: TGTGCCAGCAGTGCCGGGACAGGTTCCTACGAGCAGTACTTC; CDR3aa: CASSAGTGSYEQYF
v_gene: TRBV2; d_gene: TRBD1; j_gene: TRBJ2-7; abundance: -; CDR3nt: TGTGCCAGCAGTAGACAGGGGGTAACCTACGAGCAGTACTTC; CDR3aa: CASSRQGVTYEQYF
v_gene: TRBV19; d_gene: TRBD1; j_gene: TRBJ1-4; abundance: once; CDR3nt: TGTGCCAGTAGTATACCCGGGACAGGGAGGCTGTTTTTT; CDR3aa: CASSIPGTGRLFF
v_gene: TRBV7-3; d_gene: -; j_gene: TRBJ1-6; abundance: -; CDR3nt: TGTGCCAGCAGCCCCGAGCGCGGGAATTCACCCCTCCACTTT; CDR3aa: CASSPERGNSPLHF
v_gene: TRBV6-5; d_gene: TRBD2; j_gene: TRBJ2-2; abundance: -; CDR3nt: TGTGCCAGCAGGGATAGCGGGGGGGCCGGGGAGCTGTTTTTT; CDR3aa: CASRDSGGAGELFF
v_gene: TRBV5-1; d_gene: TRBD2; j_gene: TRBJ2-5; abundance: once; CDR3nt: TGCGCCAGCAGCTATCAGACTAGCGCTCCCCAAGAGACCCAGTACTTC; CDR3aa: CASSYQTSAPQETQYF
v_gene: TRBV9; d_gene: TRBD2; j_gene: TRBJ2-1; abundance: -; CDR3nt: TGTGCCAGCAGCGGCGGGACTAGCGGGGGGCGTGCCTACAATGAGCAGTTCTTC; CDR3aa: CASSGGTSGGRAYNEQFF
v_gene: TRBV3-1/TRBV3-2; d_gene: -; j_gene: TRBJ1-1; abundance: -; CDR3nt: TGTGCCAGCAGCCGAGGGGGAAACACTGAAGCTTTCTTT; CDR3aa: CASSRGGNTEAFF
v_gene: TRBV13; d_gene: -; j_gene: TRBJ1-2; abundance: few; CDR3nt: TGTGCCAGCAGCTTAGTGATGGAGGGCTACACCTTC; CDR3aa: CASSLVMEGYTF
v_gene: TRBV6-2/TRBV6-3; d_gene: -; j_gene: TRBJ2-2; abundance: -; CDR3nt: TGTGCCAGCAGCCGCCGGACTCACGGCGGGGAGCTGTTTTTT; CDR3aa: CASSRRTHGGELFF
v_gene: TRBV28; d_gene: -; j_gene: TRBJ2-2; abundance: -; CDR3nt: TGTGCCAGCAGACCCCCGGGACTCAGGGATTCCGGGGAGCTGTTTTTT; CDR3aa: CASRPPGLRDSGELFF
v_gene: TRBV9; d_gene: -; j_gene: TRBJ1-4; abundance: -; CDR3nt: TGTGCCAGCAGCGTAGACCGACAGCTTAATGAAAAACTGTTTTTT; CDR3aa: CASSVDRQLNEKLFF
v_gene: TRBV5-5; d_gene: -; j_gene: TRBJ1-3; abundance: few; CDR3nt: TGTGCCAGCAGCTTGGCCAGTGCGGGGTCTGGTGGAAACACCATATATTTT; CDR3aa: CASSLASAGSGGNTIYF
v_gene: TRBV11-2; d_gene: TRBD2; j_gene: TRBJ2-4; abundance: -; CDR3nt: TGTGCCAGCAGCCCAGCGGGGGGGCTTTCCAAAAACATTCAGTACTTC; CDR3aa: CASSPAGGLSKNIQYF
v_gene: TRBV9; d_gene: -; j_gene: TRBJ2-5; abundance: -; CDR3nt: TGTGCCAGCAGCGTTGCCGGACAAACTCCTCGGGAGACCCAGTACTTC; CDR3aa: CASSVAGQTPRETQYF
v_gene: TRBV19; d_gene: -; j_gene: TRBJ1-5; abundance: -; CDR3nt: TGTGCCAGTAGTATGTACCAGGGGTCGAACAATCAGCCCCAGCATTTT; CDR3aa: CASSMYQGSNNQPQHF
v_gene: TRBV7-9; d_gene: TRBD1; j_gene: TRBJ1-1; abundance: -; CDR3nt: TGTGCCAGCAGCTTAGGAGGGACAGGGAGCACTGAAGCTTTCTTT; CDR3aa: CASSLGGTGSTEAFF
v_gene: TRBV3-1/TRBV3-2; d_gene: TRBD1; j_gene: TRBJ2-7; abundance: -; CDR3nt: TGTGCCAGCAGCCCCGGACAGGGTTCCTACGAGCAGTACTTC; CDR3aa: CASSPGQGSYEQYF
v_gene: TRBV10-3; d_gene: TRBD1; j_gene: TRBJ1-2; abundance: few; CDR3nt: TGTGCCATCACGTCAGGGGGCGCATATGACTATGGCTACACCTTC; CDR3aa: CAITSGGAYDYGYTF
v_gene: TRBV6-5; d_gene: -; j_gene: TRBJ2-7; abundance: -; CDR3nt: TGTGCCAGCAGGACCCCGGGACTGCCAGCCGAGCAGTACTTC; CDR3aa: CASRTPGLPAEQYF
v_gene: TRBV5-4; d_gene: -; j_gene: TRBJ2-3; abundance: -; CDR3nt: TGTGCCAGCAGCAAGGCGGGTGGGGGCCCTTCCACAGATACGCAGTATTTT; CDR3aa: CASSKAGGGPSTDTQYF
v_gene: TRBV4-1; d_gene: -; j_gene: TRBJ2-4; abundance: once; CDR3nt: TGCGCCAGCAGCCAAGATCTACCGAGCACCCAAATAGCCAAAAACATTCAGTACTTC; CDR3aa: CASSQDLPSTQIAKNIQYF
v_gene: TRBV4-2; d_gene: -; j_gene: TRBJ2-2; abundance: -; CDR3nt: TGTGCCAGCAGCCAACAGGGCCCAGCGAACACCGGGGAGCTGTTTTTT; CDR3aa: CASSQQGPANTGELFF
v_gene: TRBV3-1/TRBV3-2; d_gene: TRBD1; j_gene: TRBJ1-2; abundance: once; CDR3nt: TGTGCCAGCAGCCAGGACAGGGGCTACTATGGCTACACCTTC; CDR3aa: CASSQDRGYYGYTF
v_gene: TRBV12-3/TRBV12-4; d_gene: TRBD1; j_gene: TRBJ1-2; abundance: -; CDR3nt: TGTGCCAGCAGCCGAGACAGGGCTCATGGCTACACCTTC; CDR3aa: CASSRDRAHGYTF
v_gene: TRBV19; d_gene: -; j_gene: TRBJ2-2; abundance: -; CDR3nt: TGTGCCAGTAGTATAGATCGAGGACAGTACACCGGGGAGCTGTTTTTT; CDR3aa: CASSIDRGQYTGELFF
v_gene: TRBV4-1; d_gene: TRBD1; j_gene: TRBJ1-2; abundance: -; CDR3nt: TGCGCCAGCAGCCAAAGACAGGGGGCGCGAGGCTACACCTTC; CDR3aa: CASSQRQGARGYTF
v_gene: TRBV6-5; d_gene: TRBD1; j_gene: TRBJ2-5; abundance: -; CDR3nt: TGTGCCAGCAGCCGCGGGACAGGGGGTCCAGAGACCCAGTACTTC; CDR3aa: CASSRGTGGPETQYF